The next 14 T cell receptor beta chains were all read from a single sample in a study of T cells after yellow fever vaccination. TCRdb re-called the 5' RACE reads through MiXCR, storing one row per CDR3 protein. The data show more than 350,000 distinct CDR3 sequences, 11% seen once. The sequenced sample was PBMCs, obtained on the day of the first yellow fever vaccination. The receptors derive from a man between 18 and 35 years old who received the YFV17D yellow fever vaccine.

This chain uses TRBV27 with TRBJ2-2, with no clear D. CDR1 and CDR2 from the germline V gene are MNHEY and SMNVEV (reference sequence). Trimming pared 3 bases from V and 5 bases from J, leaving 4 bases between. CDR3 length: 12 amino acids. The CDR3 loop is CASSFFTGELFF. The DNA for the CDR3 is TGTGCCAGCAGTTTCTTTACCGGGGAGCTGTTTTTT.

This clonotype was observed many times. V is TRBV5-1 and J is TRBJ1-1, with unresolved D. Trimming cost V 3 bases and J 1 base, with 10 bases left between them. The CDR3 is 14 amino acids. Germline values: CDR1 SGHRS, CDR2 YFSETQ. CDR3 loop: CASSSSTGNTEAFF. The CDR3 DNA reads as TGCGCCAGCAGCTCTTCTACGGGGAACACTGAAGCTTTCTTT.

The chain couples TRBV11-2 to TRBJ2-7; D not resolved. Trimming took off 4 bases at V and 2 bases at J, with 12 bases between the two ends. The germline CDR1 and CDR2 sequences are SGHAT and FQNNGV. This CDR3 has 14 residues. The chain's CDR3 is CASSSNGQPYEQYV. In nucleotides, the CDR3 is TGTGCCAGCAGCTCCAACGGGCAACCCTACGAGCAGTACGTC.

This clonotype was seen a handful of times. The J gene is TRBJ1-4, the V gene TRBV4-1; 7 bases line up with TRBD1. This CDR3 is built from 15 residues. Germline V CDR1 and CDR2: MGHRA, YSYEKL. J lost 8 bases, V lost 4 bases, and 10 bases had no gene match. The CDR3 DNA is TGCGCCAGCAGCCCCCTCACAGGGGTTGTGGAAAAACTGTTTTTT. This translates into CASSPLTGVVEKLFF.

The chain links TRBV4-1 to TRBJ2-5; D tentatively fits TRBD1 or TRBD2 (5 bases each). Germline V gene data show CDR1 as MGHRA and CDR2 as YSYEKL. The CDR3 contains 14 residues. V shed 2 bases and J shed 6 bases, with 13 bases lying between them. DNA for the CDR3: TGCGCCAGCAGCCAACCGGGACGGAATAAGACCCAGTACTTC. This translates into CASSQPGRNKTQYF.

The chain has TRBV7-9 and TRBJ2-7; D is undetermined. The CDR3 has 13 amino acids. Trimming took 5 bases from V and 2 from J, leaving 10 bases between them. Germline V gives CDR1 SEHNR, CDR2 FQNEAQ (reference sequence). The CDR3 reads CASSPSSPYEQYF. CDR3 in DNA: TGTGCCAGCAGCCCCTCATCCCCCTACGAGCAGTACTTC. Variable domain in full (rest from reference TRBV7-9 and TRBJ2-7): DTGVSQNPRHKITKRGQNVTFRCDPISEHNRLYWYRQTLGQGPEFLTYFQNEAQLEKSRLLSDRFSAERPKGSFSTLEIQRTEQGDSAMYLCASSPSSPYEQYFGPGTRLTVT.

This clonotype was detected only a few times. The chain recombines TRBV4-1 with TRBJ1-6; 7 nucleotides line up with TRBD1. After removal of 4 bases from V and 6 bases from J, the junction contained 15 bases not matched to a gene. In germline, CDR1 is MGHRA, CDR2 YSYEKL. This CDR3 comprises 18 residues. This chain's CDR3 is CASSRSTNIRGSNSPLHF. The CDR3 nucleotides read TGCGCCAGCAGCCGATCAACGAATATCAGGGGGAGTAATTCACCCCTCCACTTT.

This clonotype showed up just a few times. One end of the junction fails to match germline, which may point to a read error. V and J are TRBV11-2 and TRBJ2-1, with D perhaps TRBD1 (5 bases). The CDR3 totals 12 residues. Germline V gene sequence: CDR1 SGHAT, CDR2 FQNNGV. CDR3 residues: CASSLDRPGIVF. In DNA, the CDR3 is TGTGCCAGCAGCTTAGATCGCCCAGGGATAGTCTTC.

The chain links TRBV10-3 to TRBJ1-1; D perhaps matches TRBD1 (6 bases). From germline, CDR1 is ENHRY and CDR2 SYGVKD. V was shortened by 11 bases and J by 1 base, with 26 bases between the two germline ends. The CDR3 length is 17 residues. CDR3 bases: TGTGCCGCCCACAGTATTGCAGGGGTACTCTGGAACACTGAAGCTTTCTTT. As protein: CAAHSIAGVLWNTEAFF.

V is TRBV30 and J is TRBJ2-7; D perhaps matches TRBD1 (6 bases). This CDR3 spans 12 amino acids. Trimming removed 5 bases from V and 1 base from J, with 9 bases in between. Germline V lookup: CDR1 GTSNPN, CDR2 SVGIG (reference sequence). The CDR3 sequence: CAWETGSYEQYF. The CDR3 coding sequence is TGTGCCTGGGAGACAGGTTCCTACGAGCAGTACTTC.

This clonotype has a handful of counts. The V gene is TRBV28, the J gene TRBJ1-4; D is undetermined. The CDR3 extends over 13 amino acids. With 8 bases removed from V and 3 bases from J, the gap between germline ends came to 10 bases. The germline gives CDR1 MDHEN, CDR2 SYDVKM. The CDR3 region is CASGRVANEKLFF. As DNA, the CDR3 is TGTGCCAGCGGGAGGGTAGCTAATGAAAAACTGTTTTTT.

This clonotype was recorded a few times. The V call is TRBV4-3, the J call TRBJ1-1; D perhaps matches TRBD1 (5 bases). The CDR3 length is 14 residues. V was pared by 0 bases and J by 5 bases, with 10 bases between. Germline CDR1 is LGHNA and CDR2 is YSLEER. CDR3 residues: CASSQDWGRTEAFF. CDR3 nucleotide sequence: TGCGCCAGCAGCCAAGATTGGGGGAGGACTGAAGCTTTCTTT.

V and J are TRBV5-8 and TRBJ2-2; D is ambiguous. V lost 4 bases and J lost 9, with 1 base in between. This CDR3 has 9 amino acids. CDR1 and CDR2 (germline): SGHTS, YDEGEE. This chain's CDR3 is CASSRELFF. CDR3 in DNA: TGTGCCAGCAGCAGGGAGCTGTTTTTT.

There are many counts of this clonotype. The V gene is TRBV7-9, the J gene TRBJ2-7, with D tentatively TRBD1 (6 bases). With 4 bases removed from V and 2 bases from J, the gap between germline ends came to 12 bases. Germline CDR1 is SEHNR and CDR2 is FQNEAQ (reference sequence). The CDR3 has 14 amino acids. CDR3 loop: CASSSTGRPYEQYF. The CDR3 bases are TGTGCCAGCAGCTCCACAGGGCGCCCCTACGAGCAGTACTTC.